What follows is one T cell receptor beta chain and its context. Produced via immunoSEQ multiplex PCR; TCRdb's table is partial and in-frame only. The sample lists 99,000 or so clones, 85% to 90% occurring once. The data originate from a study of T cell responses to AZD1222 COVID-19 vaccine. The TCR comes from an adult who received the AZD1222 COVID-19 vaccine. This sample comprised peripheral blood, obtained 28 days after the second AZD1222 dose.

CDR3 sequence (DNA): TGTGCCAGCTCACCACCGGCACCCTCGTGGACTGAAGCTTTCTTT. Translation gives CASSPPAPSWTEAFF. The rearrangement uses TRBV18 and TRBJ1-1; no firm D call. Between the trimmed V and J ends, which lost 0 bases and 5 bases, there was a span of 13 bases. The germline CDR1 and CDR2 sequences are KGHSH and LQKENI. This CDR3 region has 15 residues.